This note documents a single T cell receptor (beta chain) sequence. In the original workflow: Cell counts per sample came from amplifying reference gene primers. Profiled with immunoSEQ multiplex PCR; TCRdb holds only in-frame clones, not every one. The V and J calls and clone size were taken over from that table, and D and trimming were inferred from the DNA. The sample holds 130,000 to 150,000 clones, approximately 79% seen once. CDR1 and CDR2 from the germline V gene are MGHDK and SYGVNS. This CDR3 has 13 amino acids. V was cut by 6 bases and J by 4 bases, with 10 bases left in between. These data originate in a study of blood T cell repertoires in COVID-19.

The chain joins TRBV25-1 to TRBJ1-3; D is possibly TRBD1 (5 bases). The sequencing sample was made of peripheral blood. The TCR comes from a man aged 60 to 69 with acute or convalescent COVID-19. Here the CDR3 DNA reads TGTGCCAGCAGCAAAAACAGGGGAAACACCATATATTTT. It codes for CASSKNRGNTIYF. Complete variable domain (other parts from reference TRBV25-1 and TRBJ1-3): EADIYQTPRYLVIGTGKKITLECSQTMGHDKMYWYQQDPGMELHLIHYSYGVNSTEKGDLSSESTVSRIRTEHFPLTLESARPSHTSQYLCASSKNRGNTIYFGEGSWLTVV.